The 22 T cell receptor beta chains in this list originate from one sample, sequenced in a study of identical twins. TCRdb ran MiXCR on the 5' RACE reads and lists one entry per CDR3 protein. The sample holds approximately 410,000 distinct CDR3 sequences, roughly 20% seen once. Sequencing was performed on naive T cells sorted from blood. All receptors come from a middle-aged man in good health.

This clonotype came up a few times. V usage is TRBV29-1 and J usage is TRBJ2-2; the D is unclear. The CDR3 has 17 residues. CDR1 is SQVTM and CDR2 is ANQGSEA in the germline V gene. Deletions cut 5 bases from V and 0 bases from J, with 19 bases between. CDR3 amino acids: CSVSGFLETSNTGELFF. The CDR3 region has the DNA TGCAGCGTTTCAGGCTTCTTGGAGACCTCGAACACCGGGGAGCTGTTTTTT.

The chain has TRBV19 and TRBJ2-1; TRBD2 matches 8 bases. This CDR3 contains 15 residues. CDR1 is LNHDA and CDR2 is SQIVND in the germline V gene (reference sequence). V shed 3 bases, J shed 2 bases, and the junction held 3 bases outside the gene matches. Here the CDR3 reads CASSMTSAPYNEQFF. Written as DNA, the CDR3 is TGTGCCAGTAGTATGACTAGCGCCCCCTACAATGAGCAGTTCTTC. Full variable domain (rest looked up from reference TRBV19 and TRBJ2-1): DGGITQSPKYLFRKEGQNVTLSCEQNLNHDAMYWYRQDPGQGLRLIYYSQIVNDFQKGDIAEGYSVSREKKESFPLTVTSAQKNPTAFYLCASSMTSAPYNEQFFGPGTRLTVL.

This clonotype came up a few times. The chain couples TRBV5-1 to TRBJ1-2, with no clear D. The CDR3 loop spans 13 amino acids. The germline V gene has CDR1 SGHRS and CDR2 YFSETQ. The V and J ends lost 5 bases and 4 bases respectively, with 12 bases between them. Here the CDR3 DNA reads TGCGCCAGCAGGACGGAGGTTGGCTATGGCTACACCTTC. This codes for CASRTEVGYGYTF.

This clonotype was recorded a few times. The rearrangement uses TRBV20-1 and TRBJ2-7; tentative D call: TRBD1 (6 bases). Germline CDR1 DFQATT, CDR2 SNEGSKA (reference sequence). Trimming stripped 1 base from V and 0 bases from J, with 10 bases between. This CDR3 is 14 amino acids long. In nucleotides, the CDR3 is TGCAGTGCTAGAGGGACAGTCTCCTCCTACGAGCAGTACTTC. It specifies CSARGTVSSYEQYF.

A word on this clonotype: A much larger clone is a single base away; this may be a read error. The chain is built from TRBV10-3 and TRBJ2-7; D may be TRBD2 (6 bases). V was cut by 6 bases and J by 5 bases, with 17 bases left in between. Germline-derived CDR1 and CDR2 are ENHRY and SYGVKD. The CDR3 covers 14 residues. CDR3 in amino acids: CAIRPGTCPHEQYF. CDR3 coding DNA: TGTGCCATCAGACCCGGGACTTGCCCCCACGAGCAGTACTTC.

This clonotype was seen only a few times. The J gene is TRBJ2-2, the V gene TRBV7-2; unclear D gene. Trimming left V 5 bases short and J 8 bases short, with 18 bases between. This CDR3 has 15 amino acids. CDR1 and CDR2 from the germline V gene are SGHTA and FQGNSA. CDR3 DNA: TGTGCCAGCAGCCCCTCAACCTCCTGGATGGGGGAGCTGTTTTTT. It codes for CASSPSTSWMGELFF.

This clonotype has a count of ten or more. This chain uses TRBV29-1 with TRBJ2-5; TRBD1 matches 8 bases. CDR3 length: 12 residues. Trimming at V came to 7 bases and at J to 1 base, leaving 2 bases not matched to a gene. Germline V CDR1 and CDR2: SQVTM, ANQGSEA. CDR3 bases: TGCAGCGCCGGACAGGGCCAAGAGACCCAGTACTTC. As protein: CSAGQGQETQYF.

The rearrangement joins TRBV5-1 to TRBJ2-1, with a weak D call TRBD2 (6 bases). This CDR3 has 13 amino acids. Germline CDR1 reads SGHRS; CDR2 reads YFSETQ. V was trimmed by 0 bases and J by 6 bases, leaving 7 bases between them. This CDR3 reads CASSLASANEQFF. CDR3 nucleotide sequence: TGCGCCAGCAGCTTGGCTAGCGCCAATGAGCAGTTCTTC. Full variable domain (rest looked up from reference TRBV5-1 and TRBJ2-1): KAGVTQTPRYLIKTRGQQVTLSCSPISGHRSVSWYQQTPGQGLQFLFEYFSETQRNKGNFPGRFSGRQFSNSRSEMNVSTLELGDSALYLCASSLASANEQFFGPGTRLTVL.

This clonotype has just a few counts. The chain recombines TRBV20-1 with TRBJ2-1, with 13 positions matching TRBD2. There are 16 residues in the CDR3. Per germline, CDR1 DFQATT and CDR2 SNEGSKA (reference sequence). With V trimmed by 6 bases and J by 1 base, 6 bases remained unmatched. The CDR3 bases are TGCAGTGCGTTACTAGCGGGAGGGCTTTCCTACAATGAGCAGTTCTTC. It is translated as CSALLAGGLSYNEQFF.

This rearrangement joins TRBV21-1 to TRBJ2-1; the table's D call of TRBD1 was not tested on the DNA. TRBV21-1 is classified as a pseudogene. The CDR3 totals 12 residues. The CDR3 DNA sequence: TGTGCCAAAGCAGTGGCGCAGAATGAGCAGTTCTTC. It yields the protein CAKAVAQNEQFF.

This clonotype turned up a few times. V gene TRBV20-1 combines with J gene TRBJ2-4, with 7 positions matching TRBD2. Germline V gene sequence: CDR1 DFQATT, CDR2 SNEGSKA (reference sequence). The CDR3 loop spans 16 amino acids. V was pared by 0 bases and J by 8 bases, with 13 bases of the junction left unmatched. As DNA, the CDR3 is TGCAGTGCTAGAGACCCTAGCGCGGGGGTGAGGGACATTCAGTACTTC. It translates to CSARDPSAGVRDIQYF.

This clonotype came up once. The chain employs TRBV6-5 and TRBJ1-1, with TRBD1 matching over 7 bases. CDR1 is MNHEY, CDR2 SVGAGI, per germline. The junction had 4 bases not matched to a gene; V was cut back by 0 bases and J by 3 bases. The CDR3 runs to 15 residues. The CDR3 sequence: CASSYSVRGHTEAFF. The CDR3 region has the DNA TGTGCCAGCAGTTACTCGGTTAGGGGGCACACTGAAGCTTTCTTT.

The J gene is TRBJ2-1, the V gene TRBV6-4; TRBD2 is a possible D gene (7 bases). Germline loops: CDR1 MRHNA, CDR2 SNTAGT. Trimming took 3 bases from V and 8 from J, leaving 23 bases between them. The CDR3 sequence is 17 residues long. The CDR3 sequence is CASSEASGYNRVDEQFF. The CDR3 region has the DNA TGTGCCAGCAGTGAGGCTAGCGGTTACAACAGGGTCGATGAGCAGTTCTTC.

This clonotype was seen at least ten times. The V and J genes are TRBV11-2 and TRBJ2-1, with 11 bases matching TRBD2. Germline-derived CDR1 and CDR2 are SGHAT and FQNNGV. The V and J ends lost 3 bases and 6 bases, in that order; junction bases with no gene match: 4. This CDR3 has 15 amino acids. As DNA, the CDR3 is TGTGCCAGCAGCTTTAGCGGGGGGGCCTTCAATGAGCAGTTCTTC. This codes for CASSFSGGAFNEQFF.

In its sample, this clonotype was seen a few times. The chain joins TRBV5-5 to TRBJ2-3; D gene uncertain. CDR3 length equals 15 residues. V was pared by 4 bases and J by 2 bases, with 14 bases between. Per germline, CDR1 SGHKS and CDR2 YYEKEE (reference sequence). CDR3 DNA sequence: TGTGCCAGCAGCATATTAGCTCGGTTCACAGATACGCAGTATTTT. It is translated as CASSILARFTDTQYF.

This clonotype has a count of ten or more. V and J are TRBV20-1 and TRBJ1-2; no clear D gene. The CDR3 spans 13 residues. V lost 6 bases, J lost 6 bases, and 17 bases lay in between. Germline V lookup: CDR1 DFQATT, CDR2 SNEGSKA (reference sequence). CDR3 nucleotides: TGCAGTGCAACTGACGGGAACCTCCATGGCTACACCTTC. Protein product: CSATDGNLHGYTF.

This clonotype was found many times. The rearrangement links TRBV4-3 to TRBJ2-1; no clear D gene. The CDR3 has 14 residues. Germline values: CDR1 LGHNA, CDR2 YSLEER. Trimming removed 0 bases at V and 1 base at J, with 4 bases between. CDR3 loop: CASSQDSSYNEQFF. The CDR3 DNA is TGCGCCAGCAGCCAAGATTCGTCCTACAATGAGCAGTTCTTC.

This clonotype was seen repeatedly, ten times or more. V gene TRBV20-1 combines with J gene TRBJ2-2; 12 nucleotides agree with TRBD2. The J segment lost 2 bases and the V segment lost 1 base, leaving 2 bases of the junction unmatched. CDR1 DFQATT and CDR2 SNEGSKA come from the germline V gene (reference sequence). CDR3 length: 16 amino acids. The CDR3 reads CSARGGLAGNTGELFF. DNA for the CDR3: TGCAGTGCTAGAGGGGGACTAGCGGGTAACACCGGGGAGCTGTTTTTT.

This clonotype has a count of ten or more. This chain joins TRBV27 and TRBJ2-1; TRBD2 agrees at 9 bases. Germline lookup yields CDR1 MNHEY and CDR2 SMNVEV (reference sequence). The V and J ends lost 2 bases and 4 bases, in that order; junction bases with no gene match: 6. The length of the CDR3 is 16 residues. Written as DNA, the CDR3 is TGTGCCAGCAGTTTAACCGGGACTAGCAGATACAATGAGCAGTTCTTC. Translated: CASSLTGTSRYNEQFF.

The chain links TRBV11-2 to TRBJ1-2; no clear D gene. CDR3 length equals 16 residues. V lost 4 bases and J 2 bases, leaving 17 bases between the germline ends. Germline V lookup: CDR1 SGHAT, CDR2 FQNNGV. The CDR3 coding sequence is TGTGCCAGCAGCTCGACCAGAAGAAGTTACAACTATGGCTACACCTTC. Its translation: CASSSTRRSYNYGYTF.

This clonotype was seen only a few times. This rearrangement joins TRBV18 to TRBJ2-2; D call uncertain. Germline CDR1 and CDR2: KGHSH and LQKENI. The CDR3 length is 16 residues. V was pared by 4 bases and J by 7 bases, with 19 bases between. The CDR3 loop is CASSQAGVASSGELFF. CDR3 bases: TGTGCCAGCTCACAGGCTGGGGTAGCATCGAGCGGGGAGCTGTTTTTT. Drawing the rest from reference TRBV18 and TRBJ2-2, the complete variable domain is NAGVMQNPRHLVRRRGQEARLRCSPMKGHSHVYWYRQLPEEGLKFMVYLQKENIIDESGMPKERFSAEFPKEGPSILRIQQVVRGDSAAYFCASSQAGVASSGELFFGEGSRLTVL.

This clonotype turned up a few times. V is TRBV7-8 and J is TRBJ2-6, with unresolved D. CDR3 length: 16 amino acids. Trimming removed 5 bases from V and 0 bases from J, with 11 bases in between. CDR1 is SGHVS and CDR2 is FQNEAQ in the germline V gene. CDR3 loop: CASSPGRISGANVLTF. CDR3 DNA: TGTGCCAGCAGCCCCGGACGTATCTCTGGGGCCAACGTCCTGACTTTC. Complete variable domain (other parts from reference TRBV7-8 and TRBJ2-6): GAGVSQSPRYKVAKRGQDVALRCDPISGHVSLFWYQQALGQGPEFLTYFQNEAQLDKSGLPSDRFFAERPEGSVSTLKIQRTQQEDSAVYLCASSPGRISGANVLTFGAGSRLTVL.